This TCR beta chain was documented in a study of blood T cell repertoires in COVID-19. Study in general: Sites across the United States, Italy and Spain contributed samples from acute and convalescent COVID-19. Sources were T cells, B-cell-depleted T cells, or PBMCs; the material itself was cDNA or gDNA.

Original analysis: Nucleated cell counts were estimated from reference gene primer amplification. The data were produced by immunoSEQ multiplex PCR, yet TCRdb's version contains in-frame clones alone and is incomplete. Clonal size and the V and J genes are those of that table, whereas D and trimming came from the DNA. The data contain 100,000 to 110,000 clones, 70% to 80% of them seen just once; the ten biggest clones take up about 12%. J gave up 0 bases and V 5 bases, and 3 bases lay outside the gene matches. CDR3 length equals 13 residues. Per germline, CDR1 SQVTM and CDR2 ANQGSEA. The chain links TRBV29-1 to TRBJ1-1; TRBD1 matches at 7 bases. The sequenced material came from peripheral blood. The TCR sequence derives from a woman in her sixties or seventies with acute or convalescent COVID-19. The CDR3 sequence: CSVRTGMNTEAFF. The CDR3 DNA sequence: TGCAGCGTTCGGACAGGAATGAACACTGAAGCTTTCTTT.